What follows is one T cell receptor beta chain and its context. Its antigen remains unknown. The entry originates in a study of CD8+ T cells in alopecia areata. Study in general: Administration of oral tofacitinib to treated patients was at 5 to 10 mg twice daily. Study-wide results and caveats: In patients, TCRs were shared less clearly than in mice, and HLA may possibly be involved.

Per the germline V gene, CDR1 is MNHEY and CDR2 is SMNVEV (reference sequence). The CDR3 covers 12 residues. Treatment indicated: oral pan-JAK inhibitor, 5-10 mg twice daily. Once RNA had been extracted, it was reverse transcribed into cDNA to act as the sequencing template. Clones were sequenced by immunoSEQ multiplex PCR, and TCRdb holds only the in-frame ones, with some missing. The repertoire consists of more than 140,000 clones, with roughly nine tenths occurring once and the leading ten covering about 13%. This TCR derives from a human donor with alopecia areata. The sample in question was CD8+ T cells sorted from blood, obtained at week 4, from a patient treated with tofacitinib. The V and J genes are TRBV27 and TRBJ2-5; D tentatively reads TRBD1 or TRBD2 (6 bases each). The closer fit of TRBJ2-7 to the DNA end suggests the J call may be wrong. CDR3 nucleotides: TGTGCCAGCAAGGAGGGGGGCAGCGAGCAGTACTTC. Translated, it gives CASKEGGSEQYF.